Listed below are T cell receptor beta chains from one sample, sequenced in a study of cytomegalovirus exposure and HLA in healthy donors. The method was immunoSEQ multiplex PCR; TCRdb's version includes in-frame clones alone and lacks a portion of them. Listed are about 77,000 clones; around 13% falls within the top ten. Sequencing input: PBMCs. The receptors were gathered from a middle-aged man in good health and CMV-seropositive. CDR3s include the opening cysteine and the closing phenylalanine or tryptophan. Fields, in order: V gene, J gene, D gene, CDR3 protein, CDR3 DNA. The D gene is left open where the match is weak.

>TRBV5-6|TRBJ2-7|NA
CASSSGLYEQYF
TGTGCCAGCAGCTCAGGACTTTACGAGCAGTACTTC
>TRBV9|TRBJ2-1|TRBD1
CASTPTGSSTYNEQFF
TGTGCCAGCACACCGACAGGGTCGTCGACCTACAATGAGCAGTTCTTC
>TRBV5-4|TRBJ1-1|NA
CASSLYGGGGAFF
TGTGCCAGCAGCTTGTATGGAGGTGGAGGAGCTTTCTTT
>TRBV30|TRBJ1-1|NA
CAWSVEGSGTEAFF
TGTGCCTGGAGTGTAGAGGGTTCTGGAACTGAAGCTTTCTTT
>TRBV14|TRBJ2-5|TRBD2
CASSQGEGRGQYF
TGTGCCAGCAGCCAAGGTGAAGGGAGGGGCCAGTACTTC
>TRBV5-1|TRBJ2-7|TRBD2
CASSLERGSYEQYF
TGCGCCAGCAGCTTGGAGCGGGGATCCTACGAGCAGTACTTC
>TRBV28|TRBJ1-2|NA
CASSGTPPYGYTF
TGTGCCAGCAGCGGGACACCTCCATATGGCTACACCTTC
>TRBV5-3|TRBJ2-5|NA
CARSPGTPGSETQYF
TGTGCCAGAAGCCCCGGGACACCCGGCTCCGAGACCCAGTACTTC
>TRBV7-8|TRBJ1-2|TRBD1
CASSFGEQGMNYGYTF
TGTGCCAGCAGCTTTGGGGAACAGGGGATGAACTATGGCTACACCTTC
>TRBV9|TRBJ2-2|NA
CASSALTGELFF
TGTGCCAGCAGCGCTCTTACCGGGGAGCTGTTTTTT
>TRBV4-1|TRBJ1-2|TRBD1
CASSHGDRVNTF
TGCGCCAGCAGCCACGGGGACAGGGTCAACACCTTC
>TRBV6-1|TRBJ2-7|NA
CASSDREMDEQYF
TGTGCCAGCAGTGATAGAGAGATGGACGAGCAGTACTTC
>TRBV19|TRBJ1-5|TRBD1
CASRSFSQGAGQPQHF
TGTGCCAGTAGGTCATTCTCACAGGGGGCGGGGCAGCCCCAGCATTTT
>TRBV30|TRBJ2-3|TRBD1
CAWSGTKTGTGRDTQYF
TGTGCCTGGAGTGGCACTAAAACCGGGACAGGAAGGGATACGCAGTATTTT
>TRBV9|TRBJ2-3|NA
CASSVGGSQNTQYF
TGTGCCAGCAGCGTAGGAGGGAGTCAAAATACGCAGTATTTT
>TRBV2|TRBJ2-2|NA
CASSGTRGELFF
TGTGCCAGCAGTGGGACACGAGGGGAGCTGTTTTTT
>TRBV12-5|TRBJ1-1|NA
CASGEGAVSEAFF
TGTGCTAGTGGTGAAGGGGCAGTATCTGAAGCTTTCTTT
>TRBV18|TRBJ1-2|TRBD1
CASSPETGQRGYGYTF
TGTGCCAGCTCACCAGAGACGGGACAGCGAGGATATGGCTACACCTTC
>TRBV7-2|TRBJ1-2|NA
CASSLNPGDYGYTF
TGTGCCAGCAGCTTGAATCCCGGGGACTATGGCTACACCTTC
>TRBV6-6|TRBJ1-2|TRBD1
CATNSVGQGNYGYTF
TGTGCCACTAATTCCGTGGGACAGGGTAACTATGGCTACACCTTC
>TRBV5-1|TRBJ1-2|TRBD1
CASSLPGQALGYTF
TGCGCCAGCAGCCTACCGGGACAGGCACTCGGCTACACCTTC
>TRBV28|TRBJ1-2|NA
CASSLSVGVKGYTF
TGTGCCAGCAGTTTGAGTGTGGGCGTAAAGGGCTACACCTTC
>TRBV7-9|TRBJ2-6|NA
CASRLSGTGANVLTF
TGTGCCAGCAGACTTTCAGGGACTGGGGCCAACGTCCTGACTTTC
>TRBV11-1|TRBJ2-2|TRBD1
CASSPRDRYTGELFF
TGTGCCAGCAGCCCCCGGGACAGATACACCGGGGAGCTGTTTTTT
>TRBV11-2|TRBJ1-3|NA
CASSPGLENTIYF
TGTGCCAGCAGTCCCGGACTGGAAAACACCATATATTTT
>TRBV4-1|TRBJ1-1|TRBD1
CASSLLTGMNTEAFF
TGCGCCAGCAGCCTTTTGACAGGGATGAACACTGAAGCTTTCTTT
>TRBV6-1|TRBJ2-3|TRBD2
CASSEPPTSGGRADTQYF
TGTGCCAGCAGTGAACCCCCGACTAGCGGGGGGCGGGCAGATACGCAGTATTTT
>TRBV9|TRBJ1-2|NA
CASSVDGERGYTF
TGTGCCAGCAGCGTAGACGGGGAGAGAGGCTACACCTTC
>TRBV4-2|TRBJ1-5|TRBD1
CASSQGPQGASNQPQHF
TGTGCCAGCAGCCAAGGCCCCCAGGGGGCGAGCAATCAGCCCCAGCATTTT
>TRBV11-2|TRBJ1-2|TRBD1
CASSFWGTGIDGYTF
TGTGCCAGCAGCTTTTGGGGGACAGGGATTGATGGCTACACCTTC